Reported below is one T cell receptor (beta chain). Its target is unknown. The definition of stable Graves' hyperthyroidism was no ophthalmopathy progression within 18 months. In making diagnoses, clinical symptoms, serum thyroxine and TRAb, thyroid ultrasound and orbital computed tomography were all used. PBMCs were obtained from 10 ml fresh peripheral blood. The record originates from a study of T cells in Graves' hyperthyroidism and ophthalmopathy. The CDR3 has 15 residues. CDR1 and CDR2 from the germline V gene are MNHNS and SASEGT. Trimming pared 4 bases from V and 0 bases from J, leaving 10 bases between. RNA transcripts were the template for amplifying TCR beta CDR3 regions. HTBI primers were used for first-round RT-PCR of the TCR CDR3. TCRdb itself ran the multiplex PCR reads through MiXCR, one entry per CDR3 protein. Among more than 300,000 distinct CDR3 sequences listed, approximately 13% were seen once.

Study-level results: Most expanded thyroid clonotypes above 0.001 recurred in blood.

This clonotype was obtained from a woman younger than 35 with Graves' hyperthyroidism. The rearrangement joins TRBV6-1 to TRBJ1-3; D not certain. The sample taken for sequencing was blood. CDR3 in amino acids: CASSVGSGSGNTIYF. The CDR3 nucleotides read TGTGCCAGCAGTGTTGGCTCTGGCTCTGGAAACACCATATATTTT.